This is a list of T cell receptor beta chains from one sample in a study of post-analysis software for immune sequencing data. TCRdb processed the PCR reads anew with MiXCR; each CDR3 protein has one entry. This table holds about 380,000 distinct CDR3 sequences, roughly 35% found once. The sequenced sample was blood. These TCRs come from a girl aged 10 to 17 with multiple sclerosis. CDR3s include the opening cysteine and the closing phenylalanine or tryptophan. A D gene is named only where the DNA matches it firmly. Only part of the rows carry a size: once, few, many, or a class if the clone is expanded.

14	.	TRBV12-3/TRBV12-4	.	TRBJ2-5	CASSFFGGRETQYF	TGTGCCAGCAGTTTTTTCGGGGGTCGGGAGACCCAGTACTTC
14	.	TRBV7-9	.	TRBJ1-6	CASSFTSGDSPLHF	TGTGCCAGCAGCTTCACCTCAGGCGATTCACCCCTCCACTTT
15	many	TRBV5-6	.	TRBJ2-6	CASSLTRGGANVLTF	TGTGCCAGCAGCCTAACTCGAGGTGGGGCCAACGTCCTGACTTTC
13	.	TRBV7-7	TRBD1	TRBJ1-6	CASSLDRVSPLHF	TGTGCTAGCAGCTTGGACAGGGTTTCACCCCTCCACTTT
12	few	TRBV12-3/TRBV12-4	.	TRBJ1-1	CASTWGGTEAFF	TGTGCCAGCACCTGGGGGGGAACTGAAGCTTTCTTT
14	few	TRBV25-1	.	TRBJ2-5	CASSEQPLGETQYF	TGTGCCAGCAGTGAACAACCCTTGGGGGAGACCCAGTACTTC
14	.	TRBV29-1	.	TRBJ2-3	CSVEVVRNSDTQYF	TGCAGCGTTGAAGTGGTCAGAAATTCAGATACGCAGTATTTT
15	.	TRBV24-1	TRBD1	TRBJ1-5	CATSDPGTGNQPQHF	TGTGCCACCAGTGACCCCGGGACAGGTAATCAGCCCCAGCATTTT
13	.	TRBV7-9	.	TRBJ2-5	CASSLTSKETQYF	TGTGCCAGCAGCTTAACTAGTAAAGAGACCCAGTACTTC
13	.	TRBV29-1	TRBD1	TRBJ1-5	CSVETGEGQPQHF	TGCAGCGTTGAAACAGGGGAGGGTCAGCCCCAGCATTTT
14	.	TRBV6-2/TRBV6-3	.	TRBJ2-1	CASSYSQSYNEQFF	TGTGCCAGCAGTTACTCGCAGTCTTACAATGAGCAGTTCTTC
15	.	TRBV12-3/TRBV12-4	TRBD2	TRBJ2-3	CASSLAGGRADTQYF	TGTGCCAGCAGTTTAGCGGGGGGGAGGGCAGATACGCAGTATTTT
14	few	TRBV20-1	.	TRBJ1-5	CSARDYRSNQPQHF	TGCAGTGCTAGAGATTATAGAAGCAATCAGCCCCAGCATTTT
15	few	TRBV7-9	.	TRBJ2-1	CASSGRQSSYNEQFF	TGTGCCAGCAGCGGACGACAGAGCTCCTACAATGAGCAGTTCTTC
16	.	TRBV6-2/TRBV6-3	TRBD1	TRBJ1-4	CASSEDRFATNEKLFF	TGTGCCAGCAGTGAGGACAGGTTTGCAACTAATGAAAAACTGTTTTTT
15	.	TRBV7-2	.	TRBJ2-4	CASSSPTGSKNIQYF	TGTGCCAGCAGCTCACCTACAGGGTCCAAAAACATTCAGTACTTC
15	few	TRBV3-1	TRBD1	TRBJ2-1	CASSPGTGPFGEQFF	TGTGCCAGCAGCCCCGGGACAGGGCCTTTTGGGGAGCAGTTCTTC
13	.	TRBV20-1	.	TRBJ1-6	CSTKSSYNSPLHF	TGCAGCACTAAGAGCTCCTATAATTCACCCCTCCACTTT
18	.	TRBV5-6	TRBD1	TRBJ1-5	CASSLRTGGPYSNQPQHF	TGTGCCAGCAGCTTGCGGACAGGGGGGCCTTATAGCAATCAGCCCCAGCATTTT
20	few	TRBV10-2	TRBD2	TRBJ2-7	CASSDRSGGDLPGSYYEQYF	TGCGCCAGCAGTGATCGTAGCGGGGGGGATTTGCCGGGTTCCTACTACGAGCAGTACTTC
12	.	TRBV7-9	.	TRBJ1-1	CASRPGRGEAFF	TGTGCCAGCAGACCCGGGAGAGGGGAAGCTTTCTTT
14	many	TRBV27	.	TRBJ1-2	CASSFSGRHYGYTF	TGTGCCAGCAGTTTCTCCGGACGGCACTATGGCTACACCTTC
13	few	TRBV19	.	TRBJ1-5	CASSVQGNQPQHF	TGTGCCAGTAGTGTCCAGGGGAATCAGCCCCAGCATTTT
17	few	TRBV6-1	TRBD2	TRBJ2-3	CASRLASGGPISDTQYF	TGTGCCAGCAGGCTCGCTAGCGGGGGGCCCATTTCAGATACGCAGTATTTT
13	many	TRBV7-9	.	TRBJ2-5	CASSLNFQETQYF	TGTGCCAGCAGCTTAAACTTCCAAGAGACCCAGTACTTC
12	.	TRBV7-2	.	TRBJ1-5	CASSLDSAIRHF	TGTGCCAGCAGCCTAGATTCGGCTATCCGGCATTTT
14	.	TRBV7-3	.	TRBJ1-1	CASSVGARSGEAFF	TGTGCCAGCAGCGTCGGGGCCCGATCCGGTGAAGCTTTCTTT
15	few	TRBV24-1	.	TRBJ2-3	CATGVEGASTDTQYF	TGTGCCACCGGCGTCGAGGGTGCTAGCACAGATACGCAGTATTTT
12	few	TRBV7-9	TRBD1	TRBJ1-1	CASRPAGGHAFF	TGTGCCAGCAGGCCTGCAGGGGGCCATGCTTTCTTT
14	.	TRBV12-3/TRBV12-4	TRBD2	TRBJ2-7	CASSPGLAGAEQYF	TGTGCCAGCAGTCCGGGACTAGCGGGGGCCGAGCAGTACTTC
14	few	TRBV5-5	.	TRBJ1-1	CASSQRQGFTEAFF	TGTGCCAGCAGCCAACGTCAGGGGTTCACTGAAGCTTTCTTT
14	once	TRBV20-1	.	TRBJ1-5	CSAREGQAGQPQHF	TGCAGTGCTAGAGAGGGGCAGGCGGGTCAGCCCCAGCATTTT
13	.	TRBV6-5	.	TRBJ1-6	CASSYRGGSPLHF	TGTGCCAGCAGTTACAGGGGAGGATCACCCCTCCACTTT
14	few	TRBV28	.	TRBJ2-5	CASRQSLPGETQYF	TGTGCCAGCAGGCAATCTCTTCCGGGGGAGACCCAGTACTTC
15	few	TRBV7-2	.	TRBJ1-6	CASSQSSSYNSPLHF	TGTGCCAGCAGCCAAAGTAGCTCCTATAATTCACCCCTCCACTTT
12	.	TRBV6-2/TRBV6-3	.	TRBJ1-5	CASSSMREPQHF	TGTGCCAGCAGTTCTATGCGGGAGCCCCAGCATTTT
15	few	TRBV6-1	.	TRBJ1-5	CASSPGLNGNQPQHF	TGTGCCAGCAGCCCGGGACTAAATGGCAATCAGCCCCAGCATTTT
13	few	TRBV20-1	.	TRBJ2-7	CSAGPEGEYEQYF	TGCAGTGCCGGCCCGGAAGGAGAATACGAGCAGTACTTC
15	few	TRBV7-2	.	TRBJ2-1	CASSLAGASMAEQFF	TGTGCCAGCAGCTTAGCGGGGGCTAGCATGGCTGAGCAGTTCTTC